This is a list of T cell receptor beta chains from one sample in a study of shared clonotypes between healthy human individuals. TCRdb keeps only in-frame clones here, not all; method: immunoSEQ multiplex PCR. Of millions of clones listed, approximately 92% are singletons. Material: naive CD4+ T cells sorted from blood. The receptor set was obtained from a man between 18 and 35 years old in good health. Each CDR3 is given with its conserved first and last residue. The order of the fields is V gene, D gene, clone size, J gene, CDR3 protein, CDR3 DNA. D genes are given only for firm matches. A row's size may be missing; if present it is once, few, many or a size class.

TRBV28	-	-	TRBJ2-2	CASAGGGRGGELFF	TGTGCCAGCGCCGGGGGTGGGCGCGGCGGGGAGCTGTTTTTT
TRBV9	TRBD2	-	TRBJ2-3	CASSKRGVDTQYF	TGTGCCAGCAGCAAACGGGGGGTAGATACGCAGTATTTT
TRBV6-1	-	-	TRBJ2-2	CASTQVWTGELFF	TGTGCCAGCACTCAAGTGTGGACCGGGGAGCTGTTTTTT
TRBV19	TRBD2	many	TRBJ2-1	CASSILGLASYNEQFF	TGTGCCAGTAGTATCTTGGGACTAGCGTCCTACAATGAGCAGTTCTTC
TRBV10-1	TRBD1	-	TRBJ1-2	CASSPTGTASFGAYGYTF	TGCGCCAGCAGCCCAACGGGGACAGCCTCTTTCGGGGCCTATGGCTACACCTTC
TRBV30	-	-	TRBJ1-3	CAWSVGGYGNTIYF	TGTGCCTGGAGTGTTGGGGGTTACGGAAACACCATATATTTT
TRBV19	TRBD1	-	TRBJ1-5	CASRGQGRTQHF	TGTGCCAGTAGAGGACAGGGTAGGACCCAGCATTTT
TRBV19	-	-	TRBJ2-7	CASSTGTVSTYEQYF	TGTGCCAGTAGTACGGGGACGGTTTCTACCTACGAGCAGTACTTC
TRBV19	-	-	TRBJ1-3	CASSIGDRIGNTIYF	TGTGCCAGTAGTATCGGGGACCGAATAGGAAACACCATATATTTT
TRBV19	TRBD2	-	TRBJ2-7	CASSMSGRTGEQYF	TGTGCCAGTAGTATGAGCGGGAGAACAGGAGAGCAGTACTTC
TRBV30	-	-	TRBJ1-1	CAWGRRGPGDTEAFF	TGTGCCTGGGGGAGGCGGGGGCCCGGCGACACTGAAGCTTTCTTT
TRBV5-1	-	once	TRBJ1-3	CASSQDRGNTIYF	TGCGCCAGCAGCCAGGACAGAGGAAACACCATATATTTT
TRBV27	TRBD2	-	TRBJ2-1	CASRASGGNEQFF	TGTGCCAGCAGGGCTAGCGGGGGCAATGAGCAGTTCTTC
TRBV6-6	-	-	TRBJ2-7	CASSVQGQSYEQYF	TGTGCCAGCAGTGTACAGGGTCAATCCTACGAGCAGTACTTC
TRBV7-9	-	-	TRBJ1-4	CASSSGVGATNEKLFF	TGTGCCAGCAGCTCAGGGGTGGGAGCAACTAATGAAAAACTGTTTTTT
TRBV5-1	TRBD1	-	TRBJ2-1	CASSLRGQDYNEQFF	TGCGCCAGCAGCTTGCGGGGACAGGATTACAATGAGCAGTTCTTC
TRBV7-9	-	-	TRBJ2-1	CASSLDTGTHNEQFF	TGTGCCAGCAGCTTAGACACCGGGACACACAATGAGCAGTTCTTC
TRBV28	-	-	TRBJ1-6	CASSPPGGYSPLHF	TGTGCCAGCAGCCCCCCGGGGGGCTACTCACCCCTCCACTTT
TRBV2	TRBD1	-	TRBJ2-5	CASSPTGPGETQYF	TGTGCCAGCAGTCCGACAGGGCCGGGGGAGACCCAGTACTTC
TRBV9	-	once	TRBJ2-3	CASSSTGFITQYF	TGTGCCAGCAGTTCTACAGGGTTTATTACGCAGTATTTT
TRBV10-3	TRBD1	few	TRBJ1-5	CAIQGQGNQPQHF	TGTGCCATACAGGGGCAAGGCAATCAGCCCCAGCATTTT
TRBV9	-	-	TRBJ1-1	CASSVMGVATEAFF	TGTGCCAGCAGCGTGATGGGGGTGGCGACTGAAGCTTTCTTT
TRBV6-6	-	-	TRBJ1-5	CASSLQGSHESQHF	TGTGCCAGCAGCTTACAGGGTAGTCATGAGTCCCAGCATTTT
TRBV28	-	-	TRBJ1-1	CASSPGFPGAFF	TGTGCCAGCAGTCCTGGTTTTCCTGGTGCTTTCTTT